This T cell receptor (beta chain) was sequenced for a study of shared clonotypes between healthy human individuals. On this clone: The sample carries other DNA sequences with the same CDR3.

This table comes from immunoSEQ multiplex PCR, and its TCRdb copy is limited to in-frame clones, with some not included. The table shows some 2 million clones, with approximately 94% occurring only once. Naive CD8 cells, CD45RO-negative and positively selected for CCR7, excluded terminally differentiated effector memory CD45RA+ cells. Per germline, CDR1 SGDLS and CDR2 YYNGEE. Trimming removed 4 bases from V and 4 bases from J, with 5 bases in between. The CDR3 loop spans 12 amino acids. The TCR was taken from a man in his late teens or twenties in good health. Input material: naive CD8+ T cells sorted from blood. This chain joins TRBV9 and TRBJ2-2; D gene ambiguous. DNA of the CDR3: TGTGCCAGCAGCTCGGGCACCGGGGAGCTGTTTTTT. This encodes CASSSGTGELFF.